A single sample gave rise to the 10 T cell receptor beta chains below, sequenced in a study of beta chain features in type 1 diabetes. Every bit of the isolated RNA underwent reverse transcription, so sequencing read expressed TCRB transcripts. Generated by immunoSEQ multiplex PCR, the TCRdb table keeps only in-frame clones and is missing some. The sample lists 150,000 to 190,000 clones, approximately 8.1% occurring once. Sample: central memory CD4+ T cells from blood. The receptors stem from a man younger than 35 in good health.

Remarks on this clone: In the same sample, other DNA sequences code for this CDR3. This chain connects TRBV5-6 to TRBJ1-2, with a tentative D call TRBD1 (6 bases). This CDR3 is 13 amino acids long. The germline gives CDR1 SGHDT, CDR2 YYEEEE. Trimming cost V 4 bases and J 5 bases, with 12 bases left between them. The CDR3 DNA is TGTGCCAGCAGCCTAAACAGGGTATATGGCTACACCTTC. This sequence encodes CASSLNRVYGYTF.

The gene calls are TRBV7-6 and TRBJ2-7; D is undetermined. Germline assignment: CDR1 SGHVS and CDR2 FNYEAQ. Deletions cut 3 bases from V and 2 bases from J, with 8 bases between. The CDR3 spans 13 residues. CDR3 region: CASSFGPTYEQYF. CDR3 nucleotides: TGTGCCAGCAGCTTTGGGCCGACCTACGAGCAGTACTTC.

V gene TRBV9 combines with J gene TRBJ2-7, with 7 bases identical to TRBD1. V lost 7 bases, J lost 6 bases, and 10 bases stayed unmatched. Germline V CDR1 and CDR2: SGDLS, YYNGEE. The CDR3 spans 13 residues. CDR3 sequence reads: CASGRDSGGEQYF. The CDR3 DNA sequence: TGTGCCAGCGGACGGGATTCAGGGGGCGAGCAGTACTTC.

There are many counts of this clone. This chain connects TRBV28 to TRBJ1-1; the D is unclear. Germline V CDR1 and CDR2: MDHEN, SYDVKM. Between the trimmed V and J ends, which lost 2 bases and 6 bases, there was a span of 4 bases. There are 11 residues in the CDR3. The CDR3 coding sequence is TGTGCCAGCAGTTTACGGGCTGAAGCTTTCTTT. Protein sequence: CASSLRAEAFF. Full variable domain (missing parts from reference TRBV28 and TRBJ1-1): DVKVTQSSRYLVKRTGEKVFLECVQDMDHENMFWYRQDPGLGLRLIYFSYDVKMKEKGDIPEGYSVSREKKERFSLILESASTNQTSMYLCASSLRAEAFFGQGTRLTVV.

This rearrangement joins TRBV5-1 to TRBJ1-2; no clear D. The germline gives CDR1 SGHRS, CDR2 YFSETQ. This CDR3 comprises 13 residues. V was clipped by 0 bases and J by 5 bases, with 8 bases between them. The CDR3 protein is CASSLEPRYGYTF. The CDR3 DNA reads TGCGCCAGCAGCTTGGAACCGAGATATGGCTACACCTTC.

There are a few counts of this clone. This rearrangement joins TRBV7-2 to TRBJ2-2; the match to TRBD1 covers 9 bases. CDR3 length equals 15 residues. Losses at the gene ends were 1 base for V and 7 bases for J; bases not matched to a gene: 4. Germline CDR1 is SGHTA and CDR2 is FQGNSA. The CDR3 protein is CASSLGTGGFGELFF. CDR3 DNA sequence: TGTGCCAGCAGCTTAGGAACAGGGGGCTTCGGGGAGCTGTTTTTT.

This chain joins TRBV6-1 and TRBJ2-5; no clear D. Germline lookup yields CDR1 MNHNS and CDR2 SASEGT. The CDR3 runs to 14 residues. V was trimmed by 3 bases and J by 5 bases, leaving 13 bases between them. CDR3 loop: CASSENSPGETQYF. The DNA of the CDR3 is TGTGCCAGCAGTGAGAACAGCCCTGGGGAGACCCAGTACTTC.

This clone came up many times. The chain employs TRBV28 and TRBJ2-3; tentatively, D is TRBD2 (6 bases). CDR3 length: 12 amino acids. In germline, CDR1 is MDHEN, CDR2 SYDVKM. Trimming took off 5 bases at V and 7 bases at J, with 10 bases between the two ends. CDR3 amino acids: CASSLRGYTQYF. The DNA of the CDR3 is TGTGCCAGCAGTCTGCGGGGTTATACGCAGTATTTT.

The chain's CDR3 is CASSVTAYSNQPQHF. The CDR3 nucleotides read TGTGCCAGCAGCGTTACAGCTTATAGCAATCAGCCCCAGCATTTT. The V gene is TRBV9, the J gene TRBJ1-5; D call uncertain. CDR3 length: 15 amino acids. V shed 2 bases and J shed 0 bases, with 9 bases lying between them. Germline V gives CDR1 SGDLS, CDR2 YYNGEE. Combining the CDR3 with reference TRBV9 and TRBJ1-5 gives the whole variable domain DSGVTQTPKHLITATGQRVTLRCSPRSGDLSVYWYQQSLDQGLQFLIQYYNGEERAKGNILERFSAQQFPDLHSELNLSSLELGDSALYFCASSVTAYSNQPQHFGDGTRLSIL.

This clone has more than one count but fewer than ten. CDR3: CASLGEQPQHF. The CDR3 region has the DNA TGTGCCAGCCTCGGGGAACAGCCCCAGCATTTT. The chain employs TRBV28 and TRBJ1-5; D gene unclear. Trimming removed 8 bases from V and 7 bases from J, with 9 bases in between. The CDR3 sequence is 11 residues long. CDR1 is MDHEN, CDR2 SYDVKM, per germline.